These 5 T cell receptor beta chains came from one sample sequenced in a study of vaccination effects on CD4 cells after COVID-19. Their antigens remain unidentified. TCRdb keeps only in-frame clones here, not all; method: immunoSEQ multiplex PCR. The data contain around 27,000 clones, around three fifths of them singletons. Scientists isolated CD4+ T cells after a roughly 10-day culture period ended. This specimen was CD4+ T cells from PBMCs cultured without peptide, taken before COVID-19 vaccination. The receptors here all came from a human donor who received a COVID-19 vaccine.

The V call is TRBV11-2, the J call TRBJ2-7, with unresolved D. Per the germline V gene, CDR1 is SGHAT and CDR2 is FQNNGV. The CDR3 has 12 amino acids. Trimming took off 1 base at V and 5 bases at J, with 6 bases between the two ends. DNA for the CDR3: TGTGCCAGCAGCTTAGTTCTTCACGAGCAGTACTTC. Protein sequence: CASSLVLHEQYF. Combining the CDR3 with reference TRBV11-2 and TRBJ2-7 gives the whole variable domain EAGVAQSPRYKIIEKRQSVAFWCNPISGHATLYWYQQILGQGPKLLIQFQNNGVVDDSQLPKDRFSAERLKGVDSTLKIQPAKLEDSAVYLCASSLVLHEQYFGPGTRLTVT.

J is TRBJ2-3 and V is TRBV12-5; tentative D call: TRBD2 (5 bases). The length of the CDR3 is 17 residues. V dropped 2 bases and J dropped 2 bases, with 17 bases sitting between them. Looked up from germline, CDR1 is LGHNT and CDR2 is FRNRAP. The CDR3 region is CASGLRPGSTYTDTQYF. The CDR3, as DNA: TGTGCTAGTGGTTTGCGACCGGGATCGACTTACACAGATACGCAGTATTTT.

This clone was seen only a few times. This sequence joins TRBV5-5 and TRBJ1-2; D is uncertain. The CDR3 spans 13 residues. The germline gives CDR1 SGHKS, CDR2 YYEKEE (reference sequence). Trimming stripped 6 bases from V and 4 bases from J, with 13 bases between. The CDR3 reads CASTRDNFYGYTF. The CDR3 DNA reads TGTGCCAGCACCCGAGATAACTTCTATGGCTACACCTTC.

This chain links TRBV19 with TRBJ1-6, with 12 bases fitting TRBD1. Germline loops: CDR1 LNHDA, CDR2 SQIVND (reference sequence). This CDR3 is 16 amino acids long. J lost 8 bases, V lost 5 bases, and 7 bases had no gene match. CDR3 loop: CASSARGQGAYSPLHF. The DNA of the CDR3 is TGTGCCAGTAGTGCAAGGGGACAGGGGGCGTATTCACCCCTCCACTTT.

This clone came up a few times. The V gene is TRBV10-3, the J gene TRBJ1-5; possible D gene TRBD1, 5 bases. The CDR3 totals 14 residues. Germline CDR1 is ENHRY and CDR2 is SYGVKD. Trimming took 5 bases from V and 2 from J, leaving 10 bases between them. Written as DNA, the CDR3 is TGTGCCATCAGTTCCCCGGGGGGCAATCAGCCCCAGCATTTT. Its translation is CAISSPGGNQPQHF.